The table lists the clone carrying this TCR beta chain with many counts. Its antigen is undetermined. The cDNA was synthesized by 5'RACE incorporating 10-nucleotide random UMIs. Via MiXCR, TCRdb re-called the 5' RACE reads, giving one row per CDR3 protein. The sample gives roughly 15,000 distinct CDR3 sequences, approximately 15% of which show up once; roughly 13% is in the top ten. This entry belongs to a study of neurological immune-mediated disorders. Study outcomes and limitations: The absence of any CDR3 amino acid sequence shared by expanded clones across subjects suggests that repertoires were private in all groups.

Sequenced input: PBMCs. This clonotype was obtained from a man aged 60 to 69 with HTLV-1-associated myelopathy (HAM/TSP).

In DNA form, the CDR3 reads TGTGCCAGCTCACCCGGACAGGGCCTCAATCAGCCCCAGCATTTT. Translation gives CASSPGQGLNQPQHF. The chain uses TRBV18 and TRBJ1-5; 8 nucleotides match TRBD1. The CDR3 extends over 15 amino acids. The J segment lost 3 bases and the V segment lost 3 bases, leaving 4 bases of the junction unmatched. Germline CDR1 KGHSH, CDR2 LQKENI.